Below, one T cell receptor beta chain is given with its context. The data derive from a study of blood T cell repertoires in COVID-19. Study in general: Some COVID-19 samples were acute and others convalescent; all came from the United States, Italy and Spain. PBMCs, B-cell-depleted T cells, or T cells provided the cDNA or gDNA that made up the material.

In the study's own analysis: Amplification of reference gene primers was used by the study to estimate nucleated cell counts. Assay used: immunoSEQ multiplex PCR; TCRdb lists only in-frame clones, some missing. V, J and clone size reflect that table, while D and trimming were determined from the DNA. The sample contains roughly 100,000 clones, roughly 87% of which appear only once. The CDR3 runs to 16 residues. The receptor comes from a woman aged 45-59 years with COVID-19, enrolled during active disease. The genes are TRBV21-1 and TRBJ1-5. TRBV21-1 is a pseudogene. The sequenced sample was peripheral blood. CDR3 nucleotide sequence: TGTGCCAGCAGGACATCATTTGGGGAGGTCAATCAGCCCCAGCATTTT. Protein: CASRTSFGEVNQPQHF.